The 17 T cell receptor beta chains given below trace back to one sample, sequenced in a study of blood T cell repertoires in COVID-19. TCRdb keeps only in-frame clones here, not all; method: immunoSEQ multiplex PCR. The data contain 95,000 to 150,000 clones, over 65% of them singletons. The sequenced sample consisted of peripheral blood. All receptors derive from a man aged 55 to 70 with acute or convalescent COVID-19.

The V and J genes are TRBV27 and TRBJ2-5; 7 bases fit TRBD2. V was pared by 4 bases and J by 8 bases, with 10 bases of the junction left unmatched. The germline CDR1 and CDR2 sequences are MNHEY and SMNVEV (reference sequence). The CDR3 covers 14 residues. In DNA, the CDR3 is TGTGCCAGCAGTTCGCGGGACTACCTAGAAACCCAGTACTTC. It is translated as CASSSRDYLETQYF.

In this sample, this clone turned up once. The V call is TRBV5-8, the J call TRBJ2-7; 8 nucleotides align to TRBD2. Germline CDR1 and CDR2: SGHTS and YDEGEE. V gave up 1 base and J gave up 5 bases; unmatched junction bases: 5. The CDR3 consists of 14 residues. The CDR3 DNA sequence: TGTGCCAGCAGCTTGCGCGGGAGGCCGGACGAGCAGTACTTC. As protein: CASSLRGRPDEQYF.

The chain combines TRBV29-1 with TRBJ1-1; tentative D call: TRBD1 (5 bases). CDR3 length: 12 amino acids. Germline V lookup: CDR1 SQVTM, CDR2 ANQGSEA. V dropped 2 bases and J dropped 8 bases, with 12 bases sitting between them. The CDR3 DNA reads as TGCAGCGTTGAAACAGGTACTTTGGAAGCTTTCTTT. It codes for CSVETGTLEAFF. Drawing the rest from reference TRBV29-1 and TRBJ1-1, the complete variable domain is SAVISQKPSRDICQRGTSLTIQCQVDSQVTMMFWYRQQPGQSLTLIATANQGSEATYESGFVIDKFPISRPNLTFSTLTVSNMSPEDSSIYLCSVETGTLEAFFGQGTRLTVV.

This chain uses TRBV19 with TRBJ1-1, with a weak D call TRBD1 (5 bases). V dropped 9 bases and J dropped 6 bases, with 11 bases sitting between them. Germline assignment: CDR1 LNHDA and CDR2 SQIVND (reference sequence). This CDR3 region has 11 residues. CDR3: CASGGRAEAFF. The CDR3 DNA reads TGTGCCAGCGGGGGTCGCGCTGAAGCTTTCTTT.

The chain has TRBV5-1 and TRBJ2-7, with D unresolved. Deletions cut 1 base from V and 5 bases from J, with 13 bases between. This CDR3 has 14 amino acids. Germline V gives CDR1 SGHRS, CDR2 YFSETQ. CDR3 nucleotide sequence: TGCGCCAGCAGCTTGTCTCTAGGCGAGAACGAGCAGTACTTC. Protein sequence: CASSLSLGENEQYF.

As DNA, the CDR3 is TGTGCCAGCGACGTTGCCGGGACTAGCCACACAGATACGCAGTATTTT. This codes for CASDVAGTSHTDTQYF. The V and J genes are TRBV18 and TRBJ2-3, with 9 bases that match TRBD2. The CDR3 has 16 residues. The germline V gene has CDR1 KGHSH and CDR2 LQKENI. After removal of 8 bases from V and 2 bases from J, the junction contained 11 bases not matched to a gene.

This chain links TRBV4-2 with TRBJ2-1; 15 bases are a match to TRBD2. The CDR3 is 17 amino acids. V lost 0 bases to trimming and J lost 6 bases; unmatched junction nucleotides: 3. CDR1 and CDR2 (germline): LGHNA, YNFKEQ. This CDR3 is CASSQEGLAGGPNEQFF. As DNA, the CDR3 is TGTGCCAGCAGCCAAGAAGGACTAGCGGGAGGGCCCAATGAGCAGTTCTTC.

The chain couples TRBV7-2 to TRBJ2-7; TRBD2 is a possible D gene (6 bases). The CDR3 runs to 15 residues. Germline assignment: CDR1 SGHTA and CDR2 FQGNSA. Trimming removed 1 base from V and 0 bases from J, with 10 bases in between. CDR3 loop: CASSLEEGNSYEQYF. CDR3 bases: TGTGCCAGCAGCTTAGAGGAGGGAAACTCCTACGAGCAGTACTTC.

The V and J genes are TRBV27 and TRBJ2-4; TRBD2 is a possible D gene (5 bases). Trimming removed 8 bases at V and 2 bases at J, with 13 bases between. This CDR3 is built from 14 residues. Germline lookup yields CDR1 MNHEY and CDR2 SMNVEV (reference sequence). CDR3 bases: TGTGCCAGCGCTCCCGGGGATACCAAAAACATTCAGTACTTC. Translating gives CASAPGDTKNIQYF.

The table lists this clone with a few counts. The chain is built from TRBV29-1 and TRBJ2-7; 7 bases are a match to TRBD2. With 6 bases clipped from V and 3 bases from J, the junction kept 8 bases outside the gene matches. The CDR3 spans 13 residues. Germline assignment: CDR1 SQVTM and CDR2 ANQGSEA. The CDR3 reads CSVVAGPHYEQYF. Here the CDR3 DNA reads TGCAGCGTAGTAGCGGGTCCCCACTACGAGCAGTACTTC.

For the CDR3, the DNA is TGCGCCAGCAGCCAAGTCGCAGGGTCCACCGGGGAGCTGTTTTTT. Translated, it gives CASSQVAGSTGELFF. V and J are TRBV4-3 and TRBJ2-2, with D possibly TRBD1 on 5 matching bases. V was clipped by 1 base and J by 4 bases, with 10 bases between them. In germline, CDR1 is LGHNA, CDR2 YSLEER. The CDR3 runs to 15 residues.

The J gene is TRBJ2-3, the V gene TRBV11-3, with D perhaps TRBD2 (6 bases). The germline V and J ends were trimmed by 3 bases and 0 bases, with 7 bases remaining between them. The CDR3 runs to 14 residues. The germline gives CDR1 SGHNT, CDR2 YENEEA. The CDR3 region is CASSFGGSTDTQYF. CDR3 DNA: TGTGCCAGCAGCTTCGGAGGGAGCACAGATACGCAGTATTTT.

The V and J genes are TRBV30 and TRBJ1-6; TRBD1 aligns across 10 bases. The CDR3 has 14 amino acids. With V trimmed by 3 bases and J by 7 bases, 3 bases remained unmatched. Germline CDR1 and CDR2: GTSNPN and SVGIG (reference sequence). CDR3 coding DNA: TGTGCCTGGAGCGGGGACAGGGGAAATTCACCCCTCCACTTT. The encoded protein is CAWSGDRGNSPLHF.

The rearrangement uses TRBV9 and TRBJ2-7; no clear D gene. The V end was cut by 4 bases, the J end by 2 bases, with 16 bases between. The CDR3 runs 15 residues. Germline CDR1 and CDR2: SGDLS and YYNGEE. DNA of the CDR3: TGTGCCAGCAGCCCTCCGGGTTCCCTCCCCTACGAGCAGTACTTC. It yields the protein CASSPPGSLPYEQYF. Full variable domain (missing parts from reference TRBV9 and TRBJ2-7): DSGVTQTPKHLITATGQRVTLRCSPRSGDLSVYWYQQSLDQGLQFLIQYYNGEERAKGNILERFSAQQFPDLHSELNLSSLELGDSALYFCASSPPGSLPYEQYFGPGTRLTVT.

The chain joins TRBV9 to TRBJ1-1; D possibly corresponds to TRBD1 (5 bases). Germline lookup yields CDR1 SGDLS and CDR2 YYNGEE. Trimming shortened V by 0 bases and J by 5 bases, and 29 bases separated the two germline ends. The CDR3 spans 20 residues. The CDR3 nucleotides read TGTGCCAGCAGCGTAGACCCCCACCTCCGGGACGGCCCCAGCGGGACTGAAGCTTTCTTT. Translating gives CASSVDPHLRDGPSGTEAFF.

This clone occurred a few times. V usage is TRBV27 and J usage is TRBJ2-1, with TRBD2 matching 8 bases. Germline lookup yields CDR1 MNHEY and CDR2 SMNVEV (reference sequence). Germline trimming cut 3 bases from V and 6 bases from J; bases unmatched to any gene: 10. The CDR3 is 16 amino acids. DNA for the CDR3: TGTGCCAGCAGTTTGGACGGAGGACTAGCCGGCAATGAGCAGTTCTTC. It is translated as CASSLDGGLAGNEQFF.

V and J are TRBV12-3 or TRBV12-4 and TRBJ2-4; D possibly corresponds to TRBD1 (6 bases). V gave up 7 bases and J gave up 6 bases, with 13 bases separating them. The CDR3 contains 13 residues. CDR3 in amino acids: CASTFSRGNIQYF. CDR3 DNA sequence: TGTGCCAGCACCTTCTCCAGGGGAAACATTCAGTACTTC.